Presented here are 3 T cell receptor beta chains from one specimen sequenced in a study of OX40 agonist ivuxolimab in advanced cancers. Assay used: immunoSEQ multiplex PCR; TCRdb lists only in-frame clones, some missing. This table holds tens of thousands of clones, around 77% found once. This specimen was CD4+ or CD8+ T cells sorted from blood, taken in a trial of the OX40 agonist ivuxolimab. These receptors were collected from an adult with an advanced solid tumor such as melanoma, head and neck, liver or kidney cancer.

In this sample, this clone turned up once. The chain employs TRBV4-3 and TRBJ2-5, with D possibly matching TRBD2 (7 bases). From germline, CDR1 is LGHNA and CDR2 YSLEER. Trimming stripped 0 bases from V and 2 bases from J, with 13 bases between. CDR3 length: 16 residues. As DNA, the CDR3 is TGCGCCAGCAGCCAAGATTCCCGGGGGGCACAAGAGACCCAGTACTTC. It encodes CASSQDSRGAQETQYF.

V is TRBV28 and J is TRBJ2-7; 9 nucleotides match TRBD2. The germline CDR1 and CDR2 sequences are MDHEN and SYDVKM. J was trimmed by 0 bases and V by 6 bases; bases with no gene match: 9. CDR3 size: 16 residues. In nucleotides, the CDR3 is TGTGCCAGCAGCCCGACTAGCGGACTGAGCTCCTACGAGCAGTACTTC. As protein: CASSPTSGLSSYEQYF.

V usage is TRBV9 and J usage is TRBJ2-3; D ambiguous. Trimming took 0 bases from V and 3 from J, leaving 11 bases between them. The CDR3 contains 15 residues. The germline CDR1 and CDR2 sequences are SGDLS and YYNGEE. In DNA form, the CDR3 reads TGTGCCAGCAGCGTAGCAGGCTTCGATACAGATACGCAGTATTTT. Encoded protein: CASSVAGFDTDTQYF. Full variable domain (remainder filled in from reference TRBV9 and TRBJ2-3): DSGVTQTPKHLITATGQRVTLRCSPRSGDLSVYWYQQSLDQGLQFLIQYYNGEERAKGNILERFSAQQFPDLHSELNLSSLELGDSALYFCASSVAGFDTDTQYFGPGTRLTVL.